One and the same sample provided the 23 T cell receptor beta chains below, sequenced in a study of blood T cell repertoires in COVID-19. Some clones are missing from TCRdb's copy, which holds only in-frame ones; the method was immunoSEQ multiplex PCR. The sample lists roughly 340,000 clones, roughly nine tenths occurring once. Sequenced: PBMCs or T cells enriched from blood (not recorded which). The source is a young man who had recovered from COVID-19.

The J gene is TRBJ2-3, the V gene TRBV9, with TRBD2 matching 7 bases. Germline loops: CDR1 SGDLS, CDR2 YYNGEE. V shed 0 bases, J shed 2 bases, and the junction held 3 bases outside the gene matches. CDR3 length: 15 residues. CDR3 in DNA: TGTGCCAGCAGCGTAGCGGGAGGTATCACAGATACGCAGTATTTT. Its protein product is CASSVAGGITDTQYF.

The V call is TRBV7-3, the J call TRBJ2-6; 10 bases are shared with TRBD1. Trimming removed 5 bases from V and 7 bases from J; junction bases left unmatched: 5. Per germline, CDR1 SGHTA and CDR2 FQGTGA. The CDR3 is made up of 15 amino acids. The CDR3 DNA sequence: TGTGCCAGCAGCCCCGGGACAGGGGTTGCCAACGTCCTGACTTTC. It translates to CASSPGTGVANVLTF.

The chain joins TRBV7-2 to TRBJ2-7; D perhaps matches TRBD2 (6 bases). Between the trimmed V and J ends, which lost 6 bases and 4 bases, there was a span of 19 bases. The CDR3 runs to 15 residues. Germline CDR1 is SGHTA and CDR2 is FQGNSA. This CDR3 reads CASSLTAGSQYEQYF. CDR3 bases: TGTGCCAGCAGTCTCACGGCGGGATCCCAATACGAGCAGTACTTC.

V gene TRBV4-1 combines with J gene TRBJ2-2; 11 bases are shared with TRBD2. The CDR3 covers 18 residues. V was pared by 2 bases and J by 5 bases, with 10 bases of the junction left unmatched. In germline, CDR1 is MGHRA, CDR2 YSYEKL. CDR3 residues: CASSQYLAGGGETGELFF. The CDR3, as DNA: TGCGCCAGCAGCCAATATCTAGCGGGAGGAGGGGAGACCGGGGAGCTGTTTTTT.

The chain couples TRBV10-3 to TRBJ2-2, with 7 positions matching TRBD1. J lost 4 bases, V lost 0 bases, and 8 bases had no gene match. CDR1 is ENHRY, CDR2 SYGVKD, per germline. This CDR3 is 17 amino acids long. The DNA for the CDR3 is TGTGCCATCAGTGAGTCGACCAAGGGACAGACCACCGGGGAGCTGTTTTTT. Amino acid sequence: CAISESTKGQTTGELFF.

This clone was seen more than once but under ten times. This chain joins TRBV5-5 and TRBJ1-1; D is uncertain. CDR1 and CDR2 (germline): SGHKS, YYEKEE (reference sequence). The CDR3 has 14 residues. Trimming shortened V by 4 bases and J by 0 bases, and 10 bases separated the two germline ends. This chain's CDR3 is CASSPGAMNTEAFF. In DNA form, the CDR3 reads TGTGCCAGCAGCCCCGGAGCCATGAACACTGAAGCTTTCTTT.

The DNA of the CDR3 is TGTGCCAGCAGTTACACCCTAGCGGGAACCTACGAGCAGTACTTC. Amino acids: CASSYTLAGTYEQYF. V is TRBV6-5 and J is TRBJ2-7; 9 bases align to TRBD2. The CDR3 has 15 amino acids. V shed 2 bases, J shed 2 bases, and the junction held 4 bases outside the gene matches. Germline CDR1 and CDR2: MNHEY and SVGAGI.

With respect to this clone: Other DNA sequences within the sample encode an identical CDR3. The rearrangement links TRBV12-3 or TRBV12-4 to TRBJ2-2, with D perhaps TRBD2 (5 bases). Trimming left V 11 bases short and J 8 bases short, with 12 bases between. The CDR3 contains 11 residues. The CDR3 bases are TGTGCCTCCAGTCGGGGTGGGGAGCTGTTTTTT. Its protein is CASSRGGELFF.

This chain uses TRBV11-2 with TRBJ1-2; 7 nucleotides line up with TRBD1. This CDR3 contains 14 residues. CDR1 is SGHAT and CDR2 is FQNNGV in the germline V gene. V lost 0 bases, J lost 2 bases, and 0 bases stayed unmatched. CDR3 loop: CASSLETGNYGYTF. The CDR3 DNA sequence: TGTGCCAGCAGCTTAGAGACAGGGAACTATGGCTACACCTTC.

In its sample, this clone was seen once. The CDR3 bases are TGTGCCAGCAGTGAACGGGGGGCGCAAGGCGAAAAACTGTTTTTT. As protein: CASSERGAQGEKLFF. V usage is TRBV6-4 and J usage is TRBJ1-4, with a possible D match to TRBD1 (6 bases). CDR3 size: 15 residues. In germline, CDR1 is MRHNA, CDR2 SNTAGT. V was clipped by 3 bases and J by 8 bases, with 16 bases between them.

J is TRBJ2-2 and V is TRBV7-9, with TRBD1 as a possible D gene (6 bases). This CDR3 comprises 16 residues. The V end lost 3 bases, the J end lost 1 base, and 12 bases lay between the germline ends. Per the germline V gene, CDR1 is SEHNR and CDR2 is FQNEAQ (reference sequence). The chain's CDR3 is CASSFEGHKNTGELFF. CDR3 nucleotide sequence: TGTGCCAGCAGCTTTGAGGGACACAAGAACACCGGGGAGCTGTTTTTT. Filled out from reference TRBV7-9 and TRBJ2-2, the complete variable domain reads DTGVSQNPRHKITKRGQNVTFRCDPISEHNRLYWYRQTLGQGPEFLTYFQNEAQLEKSRLLSDRFSAERPKGSFSTLEIQRTEQGDSAMYLCASSFEGHKNTGELFFGEGSRLTVL.

The CDR3 nucleotides are TGTGCCAGCAGCCGATCCAGGACTAGCGGGGACAGCACAGATACGCAGTATTTT. Its translation: CASSRSRTSGDSTDTQYF. The V call is TRBV27, the J call TRBJ2-3, with 12 bases lining up with TRBD2. The CDR3 is 18 residues long. CDR1 and CDR2 from the germline V gene are MNHEY and SMNVEV (reference sequence). With V trimmed by 6 bases and J by 0 bases, 10 bases remained unmatched.

CDR3 sequence: CASSSSAGTGNIQYF. The CDR3 DNA reads TGTGCCAGCAGCTCCTCGGCCGGGACAGGGAACATTCAGTACTTC. This chain links TRBV5-5 with TRBJ2-4, with 9 bases that match TRBD1. This CDR3 is built from 15 residues. Germline V gene lookup returns CDR1 SGHKS and CDR2 YYEKEE (reference sequence). V lost 3 bases to trimming and J lost 7 bases; unmatched junction nucleotides: 8.

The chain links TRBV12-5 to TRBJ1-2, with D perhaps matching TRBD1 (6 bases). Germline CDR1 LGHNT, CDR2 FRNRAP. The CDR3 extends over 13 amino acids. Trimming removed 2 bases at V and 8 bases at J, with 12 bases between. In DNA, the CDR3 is TGTGCTAGTGGTTTGATCCAGGGGAACGGCTACACCTTC. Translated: CASGLIQGNGYTF.

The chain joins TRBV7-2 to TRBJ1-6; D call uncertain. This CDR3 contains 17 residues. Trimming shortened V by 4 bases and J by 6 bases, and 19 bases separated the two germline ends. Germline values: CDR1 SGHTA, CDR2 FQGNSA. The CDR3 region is CASSSPRVRGINSPLHF. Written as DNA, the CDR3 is TGTGCCAGCAGCTCGCCTAGGGTGCGAGGGATTAATTCACCCCTCCACTTT.

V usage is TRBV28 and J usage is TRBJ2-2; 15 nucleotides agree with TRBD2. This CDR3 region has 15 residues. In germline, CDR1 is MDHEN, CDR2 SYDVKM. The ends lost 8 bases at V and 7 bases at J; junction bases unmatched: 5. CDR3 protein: CASSWTSGRGGELFF. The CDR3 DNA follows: TGTGCCAGCTCTTGGACTAGCGGGAGGGGCGGGGAGCTGTTTTTT. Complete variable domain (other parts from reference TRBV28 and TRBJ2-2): DVKVTQSSRYLVKRTGEKVFLECVQDMDHENMFWYRQDPGLGLRLIYFSYDVKMKEKGDIPEGYSVSREKKERFSLILESASTNQTSMYLCASSWTSGRGGELFFGEGSRLTVL.

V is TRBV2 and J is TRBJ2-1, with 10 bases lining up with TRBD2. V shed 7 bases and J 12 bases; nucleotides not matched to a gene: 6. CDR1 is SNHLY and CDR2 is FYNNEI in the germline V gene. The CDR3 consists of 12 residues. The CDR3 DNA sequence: TGTGCCAGCAAACTAGCGGGAACGCGGCAGTTCTTC. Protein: CASKLAGTRQFF.

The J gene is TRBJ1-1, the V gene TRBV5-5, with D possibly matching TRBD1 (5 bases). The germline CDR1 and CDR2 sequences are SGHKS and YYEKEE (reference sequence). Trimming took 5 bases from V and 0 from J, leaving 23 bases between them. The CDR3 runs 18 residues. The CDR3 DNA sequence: TGTGCCAGCAGTCTCGTCTCGGGGGGTACGGCGGTGAACACTGAAGCTTTCTTT. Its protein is CASSLVSGGTAVNTEAFF.

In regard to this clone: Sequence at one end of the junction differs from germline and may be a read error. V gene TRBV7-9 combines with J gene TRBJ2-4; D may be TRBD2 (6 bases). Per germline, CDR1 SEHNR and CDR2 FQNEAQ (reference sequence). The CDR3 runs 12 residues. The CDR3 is CASSPQGLPRIF. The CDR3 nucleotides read TGTGCCAGCAGCCCCCAGGGACTCCCTCGAATCTTC.

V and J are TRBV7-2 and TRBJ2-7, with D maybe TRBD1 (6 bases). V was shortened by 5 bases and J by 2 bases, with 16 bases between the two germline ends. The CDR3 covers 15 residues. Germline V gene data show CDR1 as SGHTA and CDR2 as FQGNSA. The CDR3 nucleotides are TGTGCCAGCAGCACCGGACAGTGGTATACCTACGAGCAGTACTTC. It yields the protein CASSTGQWYTYEQYF.

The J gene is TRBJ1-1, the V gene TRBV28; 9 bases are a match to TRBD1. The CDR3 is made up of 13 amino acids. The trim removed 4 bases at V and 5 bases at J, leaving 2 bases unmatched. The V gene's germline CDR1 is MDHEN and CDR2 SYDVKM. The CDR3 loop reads CASSYRGRTEAFF. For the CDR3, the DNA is TGTGCCAGCAGTTACAGGGGGCGAACTGAAGCTTTCTTT.

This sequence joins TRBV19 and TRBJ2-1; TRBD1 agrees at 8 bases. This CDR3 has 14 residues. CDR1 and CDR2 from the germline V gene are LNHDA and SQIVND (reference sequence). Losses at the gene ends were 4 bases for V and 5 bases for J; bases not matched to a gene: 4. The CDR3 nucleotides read TGTGCCAGTAGTAGGACAGGGTCAAACAATGAGCAGTTCTTC. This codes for CASSRTGSNNEQFF.

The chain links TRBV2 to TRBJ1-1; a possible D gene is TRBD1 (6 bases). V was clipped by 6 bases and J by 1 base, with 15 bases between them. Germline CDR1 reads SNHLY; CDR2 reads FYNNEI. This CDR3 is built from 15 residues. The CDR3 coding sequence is TGTGCCAGCAGGGGAGGGATAGGGGGGAACACTGAAGCTTTCTTT. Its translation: CASRGGIGGNTEAFF.